This TCR beta chain comes out of a study of blood T cell repertoires in COVID-19. Study overall: Material from acute and convalescent COVID-19 was sourced from the United States, Italy and Spain.

The V end was cut by 0 bases, the J end by 4 bases, with 8 bases between. Germline assignment: CDR1 SGDLS and CDR2 YYNGEE. The CDR3 length is 14 residues. Measured with immunoSEQ multiplex PCR; TCRdb has only the in-frame clones, and not every one. Of around 250,000 clones in the sample, approximately 91% are singletons; the top ten hold 0.65% to 0.8%. The chain employs TRBV9 and TRBJ1-3; no clear D gene. This clonotype was sampled from a human donor in a cohort sampled during active COVID-19. Material: peripheral blood. The CDR3 protein is CASSVDPFGNTIYF. CDR3 coding DNA: TGTGCCAGCAGCGTAGATCCATTCGGAAACACCATATATTTT.